This is a list of T cell receptor beta chains from one sample in a study of cytotoxic CD8 clonotypes in ibrutinib-treated CLL. Sequencing was performed with immunoSEQ multiplex PCR; in TCRdb, only in-frame clones are kept and a portion is missing. The repertoire holds approximately 45,000 clones, with just over 65% as singletons. The starting material was PBMCs, obtained after 24 months of ibrutinib treatment. These receptors were taken from a human donor with chronic lymphocytic leukemia. The CDR3 runs from the conserved cysteine through the conserved F or W. Each record gives: clone size, V gene, J gene, D gene, CDR3 protein. The D gene is left open where the match is weak. A clone size is listed for some rows: how often the clone was seen (once, few, many), or a class if it is expanded.

NA	TRBV4-2	TRBJ1-2	TRBD1	CASSQEIPQRTGQLNYGYTF
NA	TRBV19	TRBJ1-5	NA	CASSIGYLGVRRIQPQHF
NA	TRBV30	TRBJ1-2	NA	CAWGGGTLNYGYTF
few	TRBV18	TRBJ2-3	NA	CASSRTPGFPTLTDTQYF
few	TRBV28	TRBJ1-4	NA	CASSLTPGPLFF
few	TRBV2	TRBJ2-3	NA	CASSEEGTQYF
NA	TRBV29-1	TRBJ1-2	TRBD1	CSAPRGRGAYGYTF
NA	TRBV5-4	TRBJ2-2	NA	CASSPPTGSNTGELFF
few	TRBV7-3	TRBJ2-5	NA	CASSPAAWEKTQYF
few	TRBV4-2	TRBJ2-1	TRBD2	CASSQGTSGDNEQFF
many	TRBV30	TRBJ1-6	TRBD1	CAWGRDSRSPLHF
NA	TRBV6-1	TRBJ2-7	NA	CASSEATPGTQIYEQYF
NA	TRBV6-1	TRBJ2-1	TRBD2	CASSGLRTSGRYNEQFF
NA	TRBV29-1	TRBJ2-1	NA	CSVPLTYNEQFF
once	TRBV18	TRBJ1-3	TRBD1	CASSPLQGALSSSGNTIYF
NA	TRBV7-3	TRBJ1-2	TRBD1	CASSLSGQGPGRGYTF
NA	TRBV7-3	TRBJ2-3	NA	CASSPTSAAMGTQYF
NA	TRBV7-3	TRBJ2-3	TRBD2	CASSFSAGGFRDTQYF
NA	TRBV2	TRBJ2-3	NA	CANSAPRTSTRTDTQYF
few	TRBV6-1	TRBJ2-5	TRBD2	CASSGTSGGGAQETQYF
NA	TRBV7-2	TRBJ2-7	NA	CASSLNPSKVYEQYF
few	TRBV5-1	TRBJ2-3	TRBD2	CASSPWEGRTDTQYF
NA	TRBV11-2	TRBJ2-7	TRBD1	CASSLYRGFYEQYF
NA	TRBV7-8	TRBJ2-5	TRBD1	CASSLAGDRGTETQYF
few	TRBV15	TRBJ2-7	TRBD1	CATSRARQGVREQYF
NA	TRBV7-8	TRBJ2-1	TRBD2	CASSAKSGLAGAYNEQFF
NA	TRBV6-4	TRBJ2-7	NA	CASRREEQYF
NA	TRBV19	TRBJ2-7	TRBD2	CASYLGGRPNF
NA	TRBV2	TRBJ2-2	TRBD2	CASSRQSGGNTGELFF
NA	TRBV2	TRBJ1-2	NA	CASSDLPGPRVRGYTF
once	TRBV11-2	TRBJ2-5	NA	CASSEGSGNQETQYF
NA	TRBV4-1	TRBJ2-3	TRBD2	CASSQDNWAGGHPPTDTQYF
NA	TRBV28	TRBJ2-7	TRBD1	CASSLEGKGATYEQYF
NA	TRBV4-2	TRBJ1-6	NA	CASSQDSGVSGSPLHF
few	TRBV5-5	TRBJ1-3	NA	CASSSGTYSGNTIYF
NA	TRBV19	TRBJ1-5	NA	CASSIVTGGGQPQHF
NA	TRBV12-2	TRBJ2-5	NA	CASRYGLARPPETQYF
NA	TRBV5-4	TRBJ2-7	NA	CASSRQPAYEQYF
NA	TRBV9	TRBJ1-2	NA	CASSVGEGWYYGYTF
medium-sized	TRBV15	TRBJ2-5	NA	CATSRDLLVQETQYF
NA	TRBV5-1	TRBJ2-2	NA	CASSLALTNTGELFF
NA	TRBV5-1	TRBJ2-3	NA	CASSRRPADSTDTQYF
NA	TRBV28	TRBJ2-1	NA	CASRPYLAVEQFF
few	TRBV30	TRBJ1-2	NA	CAWSDGHGYTF